A single sample is the source of the 3 T cell receptor beta chains below, sequenced in a study of OX40 agonist ivuxolimab in advanced cancers. TCRdb's copy holds only in-frame clones and misses some; the assay was immunoSEQ multiplex PCR. The sample shows some 110,000 clones, 90% of them seen only once. Sample: CD4+ or CD8+ T cells sorted from blood, taken in a trial of the OX40 agonist ivuxolimab. The receptors were sampled from an adult with an advanced solid tumor such as melanoma, head and neck, liver or kidney cancer.

The chain is built from TRBV6-5 and TRBJ2-7; no definite D call. CDR3 length: 13 residues. CDR1 is MNHEY and CDR2 is SVGAGI in the germline V gene. V was shortened by 7 bases and J by 1 base, with 11 bases between the two germline ends. The CDR3 DNA follows: TGTGCCAGCACGAGACAAGGGTCCTACGAGCAGTACTTC. This translates into CASTRQGSYEQYF.

The J gene is TRBJ2-5, the V gene TRBV19; TRBD1 matches 9 bases. The CDR3 length is 14 residues. The germline gives CDR1 LNHDA, CDR2 SQIVND (reference sequence). J was trimmed by 0 bases and V by 5 bases; bases with no gene match: 1. The DNA for the CDR3 is TGTGCCAGTAGTGGGACAGGGCACCAAGAGACCCAGTACTTC. Translation: CASSGTGHQETQYF.

The chain couples TRBV5-5 to TRBJ1-4; D might be TRBD1 (5 bases). The CDR3 loop spans 15 amino acids. Germline V gene sequence: CDR1 SGHKS, CDR2 YYEKEE (reference sequence). The V and J ends lost 1 base and 8 bases respectively, with 15 bases between them. CDR3 nucleotide sequence: TGTGCCAGCAGCTTGTCTCGGGGGTTGGTGGAAAAACTGTTTTTT. It yields the protein CASSLSRGLVEKLFF.